This entry features one T cell receptor beta chain sequence. These data are taken from a study of blood T cell repertoires in COVID-19. Repertoires were generated with immunoSEQ multiplex PCR, while TCRdb's copy carries only in-frame clones and drops some. The table records approximately 300,000 clones, 89% of them present only once. Sample: PBMCs or T cells enriched from blood (not recorded which). This receptor was taken from a man aged 55 to 70 who had recovered from COVID-19.

CDR3 in amino acids: CAWSVSGQGSYNEQFF. CDR3 nucleotides: TGTGCCTGGAGTGTTTCGGGACAGGGCTCCTACAATGAGCAGTTCTTC. The V and J genes are TRBV30 and TRBJ2-1; 9 bases map to TRBD1. Germline V gives CDR1 GTSNPN, CDR2 SVGIG (reference sequence). V shed 0 bases and J 0 bases; nucleotides not matched to a gene: 3. The CDR3 is 16 amino acids.